These 5 T cell receptor beta chains came from one sample sequenced in a study of blood T cells in healthy people across ages. Sample-barcoded 5' priming and a J-beta primer mix drove a second PCR of about 6 to 12 cycles. TCRdb reprocessed the 5' RACE reads with MiXCR, giving one entry per CDR3 protein. The sample has 1.8 million or so distinct CDR3 sequences; about 39% are singletons. The sequenced sample consisted of blood. These receptors all come from a human donor in good health.

V is TRBV6-5 and J is TRBJ1-2; D is unclear. Germline values: CDR1 MNHEY, CDR2 SVGAGI. With 2 bases removed from V and 5 bases from J, the gap between germline ends came to 12 bases. The CDR3 sequence is 14 residues long. Here the CDR3 reads CASSYDRSGYGYTF. The DNA for the CDR3 is TGTGCCAGCAGTTACGATCGATCGGGATATGGCTACACCTTC.

The genes are TRBV5-1 and TRBJ2-7; 7 nucleotides line up with TRBD2. V lost 5 bases to trimming and J lost 6 bases; unmatched junction nucleotides: 8. Germline CDR1 is SGHRS and CDR2 is YFSETQ. The CDR3 covers 13 residues. The DNA for the CDR3 is TGCGCCAGCAGTGATCCCCCGGGGGGCGAGCAGTACTTC. Translation gives CASSDPPGGEQYF. The whole variable domain, filled in from reference TRBV5-1 and TRBJ2-7, reads KAGVTQTPRYLIKTRGQQVTLSCSPISGHRSVSWYQQTPGQGLQFLFEYFSETQRNKGNFPGRFSGRQFSNSRSEMNVSTLELGDSALYLCASSDPPGGEQYFGPGTRLTVT.

This clonotype was detected ten times or more. The V gene is TRBV29-1, the J gene TRBJ2-1; D remains unclear. The V gene lost 6 bases and the J gene lost 0 bases, with 18 bases spanning the gap. In germline, CDR1 is SQVTM, CDR2 ANQGSEA. The CDR3 sequence is 16 residues long. The CDR3, as DNA: TGCAGCGTGACCCCCCTGGCGTGGAGCTCCTACAATGAGCAGTTCTTC. It specifies CSVTPLAWSSYNEQFF.

The gene calls are TRBV15 and TRBJ2-3; TRBD2 might be the D (6 bases). Germline V CDR1 and CDR2: LNHNV, YYDKDF (reference sequence). This CDR3 is built from 13 residues. The V end lost 5 bases, the J end lost 7 bases, and 13 bases lay between the germline ends. The CDR3 bases are TGTGCCACCAGCCACGACGGGGGATATACGCAGTATTTT. This sequence encodes CATSHDGGYTQYF.

The chain employs TRBV5-1 and TRBJ2-1, with 8 nucleotides matching TRBD2. V dropped 5 bases and J dropped 8; count of bases not matched to a gene: 15. CDR1 and CDR2 (germline): SGHRS, YFSETQ. This CDR3 has 16 amino acids. CDR3 amino acids: CASRIRRGGVRDEQFF. The DNA of the CDR3 is TGCGCCAGCAGAATTCGACGGGGGGGAGTGCGCGATGAGCAGTTCTTC.